The 7 T cell receptor beta chains in this list originate from one sample, sequenced in a study of identical twins (dated by TCRdb to 2016 to 2017). The library was obtained by 5' RACE. The sequencer listed for this sample is Illumina HiSeq 2000. The raw public reads went through TCRdb reprocessing: fastp at Q25, MiXCR clone calling, in-frame beta chains kept. Each record represents a unique CDR3 protein, reported with the most common genes and DNA among its rows. The sample yields around 490,000 distinct CDR3 sequences; about 16% were counted once. The ten largest clones add up to less than 0.5% of the sample. This sample was also put to use in a study of yellow fever vaccine responses in identical twins.

Sequencing used CD4+ T cells sorted from blood. The receptors derive from a woman younger than 35 in good health.

This clonotype was observed a handful of times. The CDR3 DNA reads as TGTGCCACCAGTGACACCTCTACCGGGACAAGAATCTACGAGCAGTACTTC. Its translation: CATSDTSTGTRIYEQYF. This rearrangement joins TRBV24-1 to TRBJ2-7; the D gene is possibly TRBD1 (6 bases). The V end lost 4 bases, the J end lost 3 bases, and 21 bases lay between the germline ends. This CDR3 is built from 17 residues. Germline values: CDR1 KGHDR, CDR2 SFDVKD.

This clonotype was seen a handful of times. The chain couples TRBV21-1 to TRBJ2-3; the table's D call TRBD1 went unverified against the DNA. TRBV21-1 is given as a pseudogene. The CDR3 runs 13 residues. CDR3 region: CASSLHPGDTQYF. CDR3 bases: TGTGCCAGCAGCCTACACCCAGGGGATACGCAGTATTTT.

This clonotype was picked up a small number of times. V is TRBV29-1 and J is TRBJ1-4; tentatively, D is TRBD1 (6 bases). The V and J ends lost 6 bases and 6 bases respectively, with 11 bases between them. Germline V gene lookup returns CDR1 SQVTM and CDR2 ANQGSEA. The CDR3 contains 12 residues. CDR3 sequence (DNA): TGCAGCGTCCAACAGGGAGATGAAAAACTGTTTTTT. It codes for CSVQQGDEKLFF.

The chain carries TRBV7-8 and TRBJ2-5; possibly TRBD1 for D (6 bases). Germline V gene lookup returns CDR1 SGHVS and CDR2 FQNEAQ. The CDR3 extends over 16 amino acids. Trimming shortened V by 3 bases and J by 7 bases, and 21 bases separated the two germline ends. CDR3 in DNA: TGTGCCAGCAGCTTTGACACAGGGACCCCGAAGGGGACCCAGTACTTC. Its translation is CASSFDTGTPKGTQYF.

The chain is built from TRBV15 and TRBJ2-3, with 8 bases matching TRBD2. There are 15 residues in the CDR3. J gave up 6 bases and V 0 bases, and 5 bases lay outside the gene matches. CDR1 and CDR2 (germline): LNHNV, YYDKDF (reference sequence). The CDR3 sequence is CATSRDHRLADTQYF. For the CDR3, the DNA is TGTGCCACCAGCAGAGATCATCGACTAGCGGATACGCAGTATTTT.

The gene calls are TRBV9 and TRBJ2-1; 7 nucleotides agree with TRBD2. Looked up from germline, CDR1 is SGDLS and CDR2 is YYNGEE. This CDR3 is 16 amino acids long. J was trimmed by 0 bases and V by 0 bases; bases with no gene match: 3. In DNA form, the CDR3 reads TGTGCCAGCAGCGTAGATGGCGGGGGCTCCTACAATGAGCAGTTCTTC. Protein: CASSVDGGGSYNEQFF.

The chain couples TRBV4-1 to TRBJ2-3; 9 bases are shared with TRBD1. J lost 1 base, V lost 2 bases, and 4 bases had no gene match. The CDR3 contains 16 residues. From germline, CDR1 is MGHRA and CDR2 YSYEKL. The CDR3 loop reads CASSQTGGLGTDTQYF. The DNA of the CDR3 is TGCGCCAGCAGCCAAACAGGGGGCTTGGGCACAGATACGCAGTATTTT.